A single T cell receptor (beta chain) is shown here with its context. Its antigen remains unidentified. The record has no base qualities; no much larger clone is one base away. This sample was included in a study of T-cell reconstitution after alpha-beta-depleted transplantation in children (dated by TCRdb to 2016 to 2017). With respect to the entire study: The study quantitatively tracked T-cell immune reconstitution after TCRalphabeta/CD19-depleted allogeneic hematopoietic cell transplantation in children using TCR repertoire profiling.

The library was built by means of PCR. TCRdb records Illumina HiSeq 2500 as the sequencer. TCR library preparation used molecular barcoding, with unique molecular identifiers applied to normalize quantification of the TCRbeta repertoire. TCRdb ran its own pipeline on the public reads, namely fastp trimming at Q25 and MiXCR clone calling, and kept in-frame beta chains. Rows matching on CDR3 protein sequence are summarized as one entry with the most common DNA and genes. Here the sample has some 350,000 distinct CDR3 sequences; about a tenth occur a single time. The top ten hold more than 2% of the sample. Sample: PBMCs from the stem cell graft donor, taken from the stem cell graft. The clonotype comes from a human donor who donated a stem cell graft to a child with acute lymphoblastic leukemia.

In nucleotides, the sequence is TGTGCCAGCCACGACCCGGGTGGAAACACCATATATTTT. It specifies CASHDPGGNTIYF. Recombination connected TRBV28 to TRBJ1-3; the D gene is not confidently resolved. For CDR1 and CDR2, the germline V gene lists MDHEN and SYDVKM. Deletion took 8 bases off V and 3 bases off J, with a span of 11 bases between the germline ends. From the cysteine up to the phenylalanine, the CDR3 has a length of 13 residues. The DNA shown is the 39-base CDR3, in frame from base 1.